The 5 T cell receptor beta chains given below trace back to one sample, sequenced in a study of blood T cell repertoires in COVID-19. Data came from immunoSEQ multiplex PCR; TCRdb stores just in-frame clones and leaves some out. The sample shows about 80,000 clones, 82% of them seen only once. Sequenced: peripheral blood. The source is a human donor in a cohort sampled during active COVID-19.

The V and J genes are TRBV7-3 and TRBJ2-5; 9 bases map to TRBD2. Germline CDR1 is SGHTA and CDR2 is FQGTGA. The J segment lost 5 bases and the V segment lost 2 bases, leaving 6 bases of the junction unmatched. This CDR3 spans 15 amino acids. The CDR3 nucleotides read TGTGCCAGCAGCTTAGGGGCTAGCGGGGTTGAGACCCAGTACTTC. It codes for CASSLGASGVETQYF.

The chain uses TRBV5-1 and TRBJ2-2; D remains unclear. Trimming left V 4 bases short and J 7 bases short, with 5 bases between. Germline loops: CDR1 SGHRS, CDR2 YFSETQ. The CDR3 runs to 11 residues. The CDR3 coding sequence is TGCGCCAGCAGCCGTATCGGGGAGCTGTTTTTT. This encodes CASSRIGELFF.

This clone was observed at least ten times. V gene TRBV2 combines with J gene TRBJ1-3; 7 nucleotides agree with TRBD1. The CDR3 loop spans 15 amino acids. Germline assignment: CDR1 SNHLY and CDR2 FYNNEI. V lost 1 base to trimming and J lost 3 bases; unmatched junction nucleotides: 3. Written as DNA, the CDR3 is TGTGCCAGCAGTGAAGGAGGGACAGATGGAAACACCATATATTTT. This sequence encodes CASSEGGTDGNTIYF.

This clone occurred once. The chain uses TRBV5-1 and TRBJ2-3; maybe TRBD2 (6 bases). CDR1 and CDR2 from the germline V gene are SGHRS and YFSETQ. The CDR3 has 14 residues. Between the trimmed V and J ends, which lost 4 bases and 0 bases, there was a span of 9 bases. CDR3 nucleotides: TGCGCCAGCAGCGGTAGCGGTAGCACAGATACGCAGTATTTT. Translation gives CASSGSGSTDTQYF.

The chain has TRBV3-1 (or the pseudogene TRBV3-2) and TRBJ1-2; a possible D gene is TRBD1 (5 bases). This CDR3 is 12 amino acids long. CDR1 is LGHDT and CDR2 is YNNKEL in the germline V gene (reference sequence). Trimming took off 3 bases at V and 3 bases at J, with 5 bases between the two ends. The DNA for the CDR3 is TGTGCCAGCAGCCAGACAGACTATGGCTACACCTTC. This sequence encodes CASSQTDYGYTF.